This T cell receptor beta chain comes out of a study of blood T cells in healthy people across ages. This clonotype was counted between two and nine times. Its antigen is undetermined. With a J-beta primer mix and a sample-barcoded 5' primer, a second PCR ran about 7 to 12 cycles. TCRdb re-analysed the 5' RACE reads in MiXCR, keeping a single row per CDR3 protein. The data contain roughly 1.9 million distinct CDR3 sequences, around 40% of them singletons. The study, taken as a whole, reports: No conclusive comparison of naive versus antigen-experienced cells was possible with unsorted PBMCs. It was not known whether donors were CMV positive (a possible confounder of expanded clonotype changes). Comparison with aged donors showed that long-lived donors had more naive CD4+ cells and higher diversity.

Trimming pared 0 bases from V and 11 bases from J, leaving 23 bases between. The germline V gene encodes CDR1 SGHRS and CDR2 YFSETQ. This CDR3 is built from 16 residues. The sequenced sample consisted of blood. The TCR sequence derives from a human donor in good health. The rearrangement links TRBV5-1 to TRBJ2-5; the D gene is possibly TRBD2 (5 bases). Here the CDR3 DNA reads TGCGCCAGCAGCTTGGGGGTGCGGGTGAAGGGCATGGAGCAGTACTTC. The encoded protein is CASSLGVRVKGMEQYF.